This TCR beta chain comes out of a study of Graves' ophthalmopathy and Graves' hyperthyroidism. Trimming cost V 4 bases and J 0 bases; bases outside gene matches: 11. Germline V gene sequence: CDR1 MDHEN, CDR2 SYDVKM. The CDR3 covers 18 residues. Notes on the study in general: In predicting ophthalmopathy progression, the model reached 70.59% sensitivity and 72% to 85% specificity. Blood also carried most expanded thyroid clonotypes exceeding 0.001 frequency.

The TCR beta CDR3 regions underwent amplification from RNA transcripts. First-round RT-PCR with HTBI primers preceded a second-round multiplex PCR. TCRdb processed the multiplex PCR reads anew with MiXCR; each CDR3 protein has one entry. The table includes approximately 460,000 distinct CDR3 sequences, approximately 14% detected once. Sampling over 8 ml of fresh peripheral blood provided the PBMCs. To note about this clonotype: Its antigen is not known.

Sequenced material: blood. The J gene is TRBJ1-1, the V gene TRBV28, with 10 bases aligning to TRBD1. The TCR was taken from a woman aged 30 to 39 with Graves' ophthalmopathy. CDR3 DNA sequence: TGTGCCAGCAGTTCGGACAGGGACAGGGGCAATATGAACACTGAAGCTTTCTTT. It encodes CASSSDRDRGNMNTEAFF.